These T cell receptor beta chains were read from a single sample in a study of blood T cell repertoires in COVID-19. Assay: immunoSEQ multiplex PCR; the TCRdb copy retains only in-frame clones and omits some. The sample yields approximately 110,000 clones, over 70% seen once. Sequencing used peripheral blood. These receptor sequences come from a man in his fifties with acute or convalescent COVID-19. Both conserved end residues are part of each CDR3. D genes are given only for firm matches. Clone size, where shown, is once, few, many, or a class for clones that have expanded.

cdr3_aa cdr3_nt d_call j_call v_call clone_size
CASSKESFRGQSVDTQYF TGTGCCAGCAGCAAAGAGAGTTTCAGGGGGCAATCTGTAGATACGCAGTATTTT - TRBJ2-3 TRBV21-1 -
CASSPGRENTEAFF TGTGCCAGCAGCCCGGGCCGGGAAAACACTGAAGCTTTCTTT - TRBJ1-1 TRBV5-4 -
CASSLSRGAYNSPLHF TGTGCCAGCAGTTTGAGCCGGGGGGCCTATAATTCACCCCTCCACTTT - TRBJ1-6 TRBV5-6 -
CAISGAGTGGYTF TGTGCCATCAGTGGAGCGGGGACGGGTGGCTACACCTTC - TRBJ1-2 TRBV10-3 -
CASSYKDSGNSPLHF TGTGCCAGCAGCTACAAGGACTCTGGAAATTCACCCCTCCACTTT - TRBJ1-6 TRBV7-2 few
CASSLGGRADTQYF TGTGCCAGCAGTCTCGGTGGGAGGGCAGATACGCAGTATTTT TRBD2 TRBJ2-3 TRBV6-6 -
CAWSVKGVGTEAFF TGTGCCTGGAGTGTAAAAGGGGTCGGCACTGAAGCTTTCTTT - TRBJ1-1 TRBV30 -
CASSLLRTGDGYTF TGTGCCAGCAGCCTACTCCGGACAGGGGATGGCTACACCTTC TRBD1 TRBJ1-2 TRBV11-2 few
CATSDNRGNQPQHF TGTGCCACCAGTGATAACAGGGGTAATCAGCCCCAGCATTTT TRBD1 TRBJ1-5 TRBV24-1 -
CASSLSGGNQPQHF TGCGCCAGCAGCTTGTCGGGGGGCAATCAGCCCCAGCATTTT - TRBJ1-5 TRBV5-1 -
CASSLGSWGRTDTQYF TGTGCCAGCAGCTTAGGTTCGTGGGGCCGCACAGATACGCAGTATTTT - TRBJ2-3 TRBV7-6 once
CSVRGAQGDTEAFF TGCAGCGTGCGGGGGGCGCAAGGGGATACTGAAGCTTTCTTT - TRBJ1-1 TRBV29-1 -
CAISESAGPNQPQHF TGTGCCATCAGTGAGTCTGCGGGTCCCAATCAGCCCCAGCATTTT - TRBJ1-5 TRBV10-3 -
CASSPSLAGGHGIGTDTQYF TGCGCCAGCAGTCCCTCACTAGCGGGGGGCCATGGAATTGGTACAGATACGCAGTATTTT TRBD2 TRBJ2-3 TRBV10-1 -
CASGTFLTRGNTEAFF TGTGCCAGCGGGACTTTCTTGACGCGGGGGAATACTGAAGCTTTCTTT - TRBJ1-1 TRBV3-1/TRBV3-2 -
CASSPGGNTIYF TGTGCCAGCAGTCCAGGAGGAAACACCATATATTTT - TRBJ1-3 TRBV25-1 -
CASSVQGNQPQHF TGTGCCAGCAGCGTACAGGGGAATCAGCCCCAGCATTTT TRBD1 TRBJ1-5 TRBV3-1/TRBV3-2 -
CASTQRVGDRLAKNIQYF TGTGCCAGCACTCAACGGGTCGGAGACAGATTAGCCAAAAACATTCAGTACTTC - TRBJ2-4 TRBV2 -
CASSQLGLAGGRTPPDTQYF TGTGCCAGCAGCCAATTGGGACTAGCGGGGGGGCGGACCCCCCCAGATACGCAGTATTTT TRBD2 TRBJ2-3 TRBV3-1/TRBV3-2 -
CASSSRLAGGDNEQFF TGTGCCAGCAGCTCACGACTAGCGGGGGGGGACAATGAGCAGTTCTTC TRBD2 TRBJ2-1 TRBV13 once